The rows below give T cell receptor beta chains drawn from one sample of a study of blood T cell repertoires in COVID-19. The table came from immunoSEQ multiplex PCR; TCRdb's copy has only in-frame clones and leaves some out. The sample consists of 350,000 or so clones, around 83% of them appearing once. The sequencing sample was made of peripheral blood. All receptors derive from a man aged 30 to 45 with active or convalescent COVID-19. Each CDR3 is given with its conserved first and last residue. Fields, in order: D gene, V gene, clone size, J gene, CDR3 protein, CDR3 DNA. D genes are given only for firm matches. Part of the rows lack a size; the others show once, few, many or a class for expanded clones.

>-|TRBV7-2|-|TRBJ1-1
CASSEDSALNTEAFF
TGTGCCAGCAGCGAAGACAGTGCGTTGAACACTGAAGCTTTCTTT
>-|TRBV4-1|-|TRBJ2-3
CASSQGSLGTDTQYF
TGCGCCAGCAGCCAAGGGAGTTTAGGCACAGATACGCAGTATTTT
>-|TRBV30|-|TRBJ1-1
CAWSVSWNTEAFF
TGTGCCTGGAGTGTATCATGGAACACTGAAGCTTTCTTT
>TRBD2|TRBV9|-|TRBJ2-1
CASSVSGTANEQFF
TGTGCCAGCAGCGTGAGCGGGACGGCAAATGAGCAGTTCTTC
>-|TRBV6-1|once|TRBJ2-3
CASSDRSEGTDTQYF
TGTGCCAGCAGTGACAGGAGTGAGGGAACAGATACGCAGTATTTT
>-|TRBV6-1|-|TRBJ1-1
CASSDLSVFMNTEAFF
TGTGCCAGCAGTGATCTGAGCGTCTTCATGAACACTGAAGCTTTCTTT
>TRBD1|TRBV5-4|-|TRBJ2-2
CASSLDQWGQGNAGELFF
TGTGCCAGCAGCTTGGACCAATGGGGACAGGGTAACGCCGGGGAGCTGTTTTTT
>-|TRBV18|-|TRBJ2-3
CASSPPPGTDTQYF
TGTGCCAGCTCACCACCGCCGGGGACAGATACGCAGTATTTT
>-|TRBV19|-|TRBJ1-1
CASYGGSHAFF
TGTGCCAGTTATGGAGGCAGTCACGCTTTCTTT
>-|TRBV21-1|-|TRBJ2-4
CASVDGLAGVMLMRNIQYF
TGTGCCAGCGTAGACGGTCTAGCGGGAGTAATGCTCATGAGAAACATTCAGTACTTC
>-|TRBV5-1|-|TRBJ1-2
CASRGGALNYGYTF
TGCGCCAGCAGGGGAGGGGCTCTTAACTATGGCTACACCTTC
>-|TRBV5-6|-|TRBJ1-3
CASSLVGRESTIYF
TGTGCCAGCAGCTTGGTAGGCCGGGAAAGCACCATATATTTT
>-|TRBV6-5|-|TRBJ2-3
CASSPQGGLADTQYF
TGTGCCAGCAGTCCCCAGGGCGGCCTGGCAGATACGCAGTATTTT
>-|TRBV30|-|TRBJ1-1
CAWKGPGLTPEAFF
TGTGCCTGGAAAGGGCCAGGACTTACCCCTGAAGCTTTCTTT
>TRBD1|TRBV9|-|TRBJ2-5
CASSVEGAKTQYF
TGTGCCAGCAGCGTAGAGGGGGCAAAGACCCAGTACTTC
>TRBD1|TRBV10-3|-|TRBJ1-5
CAISQDRGHQPQHF
TGTGCCATCAGCCAAGACAGGGGCCATCAGCCCCAGCATTTT
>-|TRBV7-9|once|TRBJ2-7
CASSLGWGGNEQYF
TGTGCCAGCAGCTTAGGATGGGGAGGCAACGAGCAGTACTTC
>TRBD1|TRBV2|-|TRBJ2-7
CASSTPGTERYEQYF
TGTGCCAGCAGTACCCCCGGGACAGAGCGCTACGAGCAGTACTTC
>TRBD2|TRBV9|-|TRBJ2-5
CASSALGGASGLSETQYF
TGTGCCAGCAGCGCGCTGGGTGGGGCTAGCGGGTTATCAGAGACCCAGTACTTC
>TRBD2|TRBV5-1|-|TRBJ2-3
CASSPRTSGEDTQYF
TGCGCCAGCAGCCCAAGGACTAGCGGGGAAGATACGCAGTATTTT
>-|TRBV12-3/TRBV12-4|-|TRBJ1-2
CASSSRQEYTF
TGTGCCAGCAGTTCCCGACAGGAATATACCTTC
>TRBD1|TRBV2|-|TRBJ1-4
CASSRDREKLFF
TGTGCCAGCTCCCGGGACAGGGAAAAACTGTTTTTT
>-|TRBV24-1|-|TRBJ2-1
CATSDLGSWFF
TGTGCCACCAGTGATTTGGGCTCGTGGTTCTTC
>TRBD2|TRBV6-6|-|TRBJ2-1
CASSYTWLAASNEQFF
TGTGCCAGCAGTTACACGTGGCTAGCGGCCAGCAATGAGCAGTTCTTC
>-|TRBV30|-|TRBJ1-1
CAWTGGLF
TGTGCCTGGACGGGGGGCCTTTTT
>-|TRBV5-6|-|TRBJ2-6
CASNPPGLSSGANVLTF
TGTGCCAGCAACCCCCCGGGTTTGAGCTCTGGGGCCAACGTCCTGACTTTC
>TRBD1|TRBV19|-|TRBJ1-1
CASSGMTGGNTEAFF
TGTGCCAGTAGTGGTATGACAGGGGGGAACACTGAAGCTTTCTTT
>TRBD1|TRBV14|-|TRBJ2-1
CASSPRDRVFDEQFF
TGTGCCAGCAGCCCCCGGGACAGGGTCTTCGATGAGCAGTTCTTC
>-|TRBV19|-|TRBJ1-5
CASSLRKGAQSLRPQHF
TGTGCCAGTAGCCTAAGGAAAGGGGCGCAAAGTCTGCGGCCCCAGCATTTT
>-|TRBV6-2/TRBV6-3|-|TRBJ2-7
CASSYPPPRGTNYEQYF
TGTGCCAGCAGTTACCCCCCCCCGAGGGGGACCAACTACGAGCAGTACTTC
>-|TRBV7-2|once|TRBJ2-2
CASSKYSSGGELFF
TGTGCCAGCAGCAAATATTCTTCGGGCGGGGAGCTGTTTTTT
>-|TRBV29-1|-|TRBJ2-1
CSLKGEGRYDEQFF
TGCAGCTTAAAGGGGGAGGGGCGTTACGATGAGCAGTTCTTC
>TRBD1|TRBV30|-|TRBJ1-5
CAWSLGGGGPQHF
TGTGCCTGGAGTCTAGGGGGCGGAGGCCCCCAGCATTTT
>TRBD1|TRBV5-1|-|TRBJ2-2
CASSSRLTGGNTGELFF
TGCGCCAGCAGCTCGCGGCTGACAGGGGGAAACACCGGGGAGCTGTTTTTT
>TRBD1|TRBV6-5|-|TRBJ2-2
CASSYDRDTGELFF
TGTGCCAGCAGTTATGACAGGGACACCGGGGAGCTGTTTTTT
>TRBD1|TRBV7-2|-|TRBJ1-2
CASSYLDREDYGYTF
TGTGCCAGCAGCTACTTGGACAGGGAGGACTATGGCTACACCTTC